This T cell receptor beta chain originates from a study of blood T cell repertoires in COVID-19. Repertoires were generated with immunoSEQ multiplex PCR, while TCRdb's copy carries only in-frame clones and drops some. The sample has 300,000 to 400,000 clones, approximately 91% seen once; the top ten hold roughly 5.2%. Two negative PCRs, clearance, or symptom resolution had been documented for recovered Cohort 3 donors. V lost 3 bases, J lost 2 bases, and 4 bases stayed unmatched. Per the germline V gene, CDR1 is SGHVS and CDR2 is FQNEAQ. CDR3 length: 15 amino acids. The TCR was taken from a man in his sixties who had recovered from COVID-19. The rearrangement links TRBV7-8 to TRBJ2-1; 7 bases match TRBD2. The specimen was PBMCs or T cells enriched from blood (not recorded which). The CDR3 nucleotides read TGTGCCAGCAGCTTTAGACTAGCCACCTACAATGAGCAGTTCTTC. Amino acid sequence: CASSFRLATYNEQFF.